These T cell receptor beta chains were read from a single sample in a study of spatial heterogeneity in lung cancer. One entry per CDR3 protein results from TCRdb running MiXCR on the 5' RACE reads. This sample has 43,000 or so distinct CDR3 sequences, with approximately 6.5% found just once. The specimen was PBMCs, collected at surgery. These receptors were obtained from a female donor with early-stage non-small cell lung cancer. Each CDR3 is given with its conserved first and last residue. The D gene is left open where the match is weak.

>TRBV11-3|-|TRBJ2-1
CASSLGSSGRQFF
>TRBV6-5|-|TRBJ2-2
CATPPGGGSAGELFF
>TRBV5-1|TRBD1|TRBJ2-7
CASSLAPQGVSEQYF
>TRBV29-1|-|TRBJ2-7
CSVEDWGTGSSYEQYF
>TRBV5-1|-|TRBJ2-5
CASSLEPGSQETQYF
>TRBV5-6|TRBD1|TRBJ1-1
CASSPQTGGRQAFF
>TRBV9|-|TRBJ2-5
CASSPTPGAWEETQYF
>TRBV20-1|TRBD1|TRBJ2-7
CSATPRGIRQGRYYEQYF
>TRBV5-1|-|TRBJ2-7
CASSFPGAEQYF
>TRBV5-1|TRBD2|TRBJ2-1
CASSPRGTSGGVLEQFF
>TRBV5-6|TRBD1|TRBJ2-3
CASSLWQGVVDTQYF
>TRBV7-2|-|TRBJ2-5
CASSPSKGRETQYF
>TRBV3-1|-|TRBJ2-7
CASSPQGYSYEQYF
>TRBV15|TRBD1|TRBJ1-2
CATSREQTDRTNYGYTF
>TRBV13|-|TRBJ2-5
CASRRRVQETQYF
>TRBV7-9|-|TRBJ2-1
CASSFLNNEQFF
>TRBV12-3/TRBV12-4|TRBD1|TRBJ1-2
CATGQRTGAGYTF
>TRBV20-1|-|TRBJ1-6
CSAISGGDSPLHF
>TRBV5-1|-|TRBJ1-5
CASSLQGGQPQHF
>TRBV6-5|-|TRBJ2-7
CASSYDSNYEQYF
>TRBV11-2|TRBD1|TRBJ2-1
CASSAGTGRNEQFF
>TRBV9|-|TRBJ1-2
CASSVVGIRGYTF
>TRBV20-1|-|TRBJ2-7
CSARDHLGLSPYEQYF
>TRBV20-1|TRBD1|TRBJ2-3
CSARDAGGFTDTQYF
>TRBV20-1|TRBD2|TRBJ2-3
CSAFVSGGNTDTQYF
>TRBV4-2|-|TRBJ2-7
CASSLRDSPTYEQYF
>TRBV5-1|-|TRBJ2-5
CASSPVVYQETQYF
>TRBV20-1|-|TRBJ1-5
CSARGDTSNQPQHF
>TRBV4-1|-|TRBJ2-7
CASSEEETPTFYEQYF